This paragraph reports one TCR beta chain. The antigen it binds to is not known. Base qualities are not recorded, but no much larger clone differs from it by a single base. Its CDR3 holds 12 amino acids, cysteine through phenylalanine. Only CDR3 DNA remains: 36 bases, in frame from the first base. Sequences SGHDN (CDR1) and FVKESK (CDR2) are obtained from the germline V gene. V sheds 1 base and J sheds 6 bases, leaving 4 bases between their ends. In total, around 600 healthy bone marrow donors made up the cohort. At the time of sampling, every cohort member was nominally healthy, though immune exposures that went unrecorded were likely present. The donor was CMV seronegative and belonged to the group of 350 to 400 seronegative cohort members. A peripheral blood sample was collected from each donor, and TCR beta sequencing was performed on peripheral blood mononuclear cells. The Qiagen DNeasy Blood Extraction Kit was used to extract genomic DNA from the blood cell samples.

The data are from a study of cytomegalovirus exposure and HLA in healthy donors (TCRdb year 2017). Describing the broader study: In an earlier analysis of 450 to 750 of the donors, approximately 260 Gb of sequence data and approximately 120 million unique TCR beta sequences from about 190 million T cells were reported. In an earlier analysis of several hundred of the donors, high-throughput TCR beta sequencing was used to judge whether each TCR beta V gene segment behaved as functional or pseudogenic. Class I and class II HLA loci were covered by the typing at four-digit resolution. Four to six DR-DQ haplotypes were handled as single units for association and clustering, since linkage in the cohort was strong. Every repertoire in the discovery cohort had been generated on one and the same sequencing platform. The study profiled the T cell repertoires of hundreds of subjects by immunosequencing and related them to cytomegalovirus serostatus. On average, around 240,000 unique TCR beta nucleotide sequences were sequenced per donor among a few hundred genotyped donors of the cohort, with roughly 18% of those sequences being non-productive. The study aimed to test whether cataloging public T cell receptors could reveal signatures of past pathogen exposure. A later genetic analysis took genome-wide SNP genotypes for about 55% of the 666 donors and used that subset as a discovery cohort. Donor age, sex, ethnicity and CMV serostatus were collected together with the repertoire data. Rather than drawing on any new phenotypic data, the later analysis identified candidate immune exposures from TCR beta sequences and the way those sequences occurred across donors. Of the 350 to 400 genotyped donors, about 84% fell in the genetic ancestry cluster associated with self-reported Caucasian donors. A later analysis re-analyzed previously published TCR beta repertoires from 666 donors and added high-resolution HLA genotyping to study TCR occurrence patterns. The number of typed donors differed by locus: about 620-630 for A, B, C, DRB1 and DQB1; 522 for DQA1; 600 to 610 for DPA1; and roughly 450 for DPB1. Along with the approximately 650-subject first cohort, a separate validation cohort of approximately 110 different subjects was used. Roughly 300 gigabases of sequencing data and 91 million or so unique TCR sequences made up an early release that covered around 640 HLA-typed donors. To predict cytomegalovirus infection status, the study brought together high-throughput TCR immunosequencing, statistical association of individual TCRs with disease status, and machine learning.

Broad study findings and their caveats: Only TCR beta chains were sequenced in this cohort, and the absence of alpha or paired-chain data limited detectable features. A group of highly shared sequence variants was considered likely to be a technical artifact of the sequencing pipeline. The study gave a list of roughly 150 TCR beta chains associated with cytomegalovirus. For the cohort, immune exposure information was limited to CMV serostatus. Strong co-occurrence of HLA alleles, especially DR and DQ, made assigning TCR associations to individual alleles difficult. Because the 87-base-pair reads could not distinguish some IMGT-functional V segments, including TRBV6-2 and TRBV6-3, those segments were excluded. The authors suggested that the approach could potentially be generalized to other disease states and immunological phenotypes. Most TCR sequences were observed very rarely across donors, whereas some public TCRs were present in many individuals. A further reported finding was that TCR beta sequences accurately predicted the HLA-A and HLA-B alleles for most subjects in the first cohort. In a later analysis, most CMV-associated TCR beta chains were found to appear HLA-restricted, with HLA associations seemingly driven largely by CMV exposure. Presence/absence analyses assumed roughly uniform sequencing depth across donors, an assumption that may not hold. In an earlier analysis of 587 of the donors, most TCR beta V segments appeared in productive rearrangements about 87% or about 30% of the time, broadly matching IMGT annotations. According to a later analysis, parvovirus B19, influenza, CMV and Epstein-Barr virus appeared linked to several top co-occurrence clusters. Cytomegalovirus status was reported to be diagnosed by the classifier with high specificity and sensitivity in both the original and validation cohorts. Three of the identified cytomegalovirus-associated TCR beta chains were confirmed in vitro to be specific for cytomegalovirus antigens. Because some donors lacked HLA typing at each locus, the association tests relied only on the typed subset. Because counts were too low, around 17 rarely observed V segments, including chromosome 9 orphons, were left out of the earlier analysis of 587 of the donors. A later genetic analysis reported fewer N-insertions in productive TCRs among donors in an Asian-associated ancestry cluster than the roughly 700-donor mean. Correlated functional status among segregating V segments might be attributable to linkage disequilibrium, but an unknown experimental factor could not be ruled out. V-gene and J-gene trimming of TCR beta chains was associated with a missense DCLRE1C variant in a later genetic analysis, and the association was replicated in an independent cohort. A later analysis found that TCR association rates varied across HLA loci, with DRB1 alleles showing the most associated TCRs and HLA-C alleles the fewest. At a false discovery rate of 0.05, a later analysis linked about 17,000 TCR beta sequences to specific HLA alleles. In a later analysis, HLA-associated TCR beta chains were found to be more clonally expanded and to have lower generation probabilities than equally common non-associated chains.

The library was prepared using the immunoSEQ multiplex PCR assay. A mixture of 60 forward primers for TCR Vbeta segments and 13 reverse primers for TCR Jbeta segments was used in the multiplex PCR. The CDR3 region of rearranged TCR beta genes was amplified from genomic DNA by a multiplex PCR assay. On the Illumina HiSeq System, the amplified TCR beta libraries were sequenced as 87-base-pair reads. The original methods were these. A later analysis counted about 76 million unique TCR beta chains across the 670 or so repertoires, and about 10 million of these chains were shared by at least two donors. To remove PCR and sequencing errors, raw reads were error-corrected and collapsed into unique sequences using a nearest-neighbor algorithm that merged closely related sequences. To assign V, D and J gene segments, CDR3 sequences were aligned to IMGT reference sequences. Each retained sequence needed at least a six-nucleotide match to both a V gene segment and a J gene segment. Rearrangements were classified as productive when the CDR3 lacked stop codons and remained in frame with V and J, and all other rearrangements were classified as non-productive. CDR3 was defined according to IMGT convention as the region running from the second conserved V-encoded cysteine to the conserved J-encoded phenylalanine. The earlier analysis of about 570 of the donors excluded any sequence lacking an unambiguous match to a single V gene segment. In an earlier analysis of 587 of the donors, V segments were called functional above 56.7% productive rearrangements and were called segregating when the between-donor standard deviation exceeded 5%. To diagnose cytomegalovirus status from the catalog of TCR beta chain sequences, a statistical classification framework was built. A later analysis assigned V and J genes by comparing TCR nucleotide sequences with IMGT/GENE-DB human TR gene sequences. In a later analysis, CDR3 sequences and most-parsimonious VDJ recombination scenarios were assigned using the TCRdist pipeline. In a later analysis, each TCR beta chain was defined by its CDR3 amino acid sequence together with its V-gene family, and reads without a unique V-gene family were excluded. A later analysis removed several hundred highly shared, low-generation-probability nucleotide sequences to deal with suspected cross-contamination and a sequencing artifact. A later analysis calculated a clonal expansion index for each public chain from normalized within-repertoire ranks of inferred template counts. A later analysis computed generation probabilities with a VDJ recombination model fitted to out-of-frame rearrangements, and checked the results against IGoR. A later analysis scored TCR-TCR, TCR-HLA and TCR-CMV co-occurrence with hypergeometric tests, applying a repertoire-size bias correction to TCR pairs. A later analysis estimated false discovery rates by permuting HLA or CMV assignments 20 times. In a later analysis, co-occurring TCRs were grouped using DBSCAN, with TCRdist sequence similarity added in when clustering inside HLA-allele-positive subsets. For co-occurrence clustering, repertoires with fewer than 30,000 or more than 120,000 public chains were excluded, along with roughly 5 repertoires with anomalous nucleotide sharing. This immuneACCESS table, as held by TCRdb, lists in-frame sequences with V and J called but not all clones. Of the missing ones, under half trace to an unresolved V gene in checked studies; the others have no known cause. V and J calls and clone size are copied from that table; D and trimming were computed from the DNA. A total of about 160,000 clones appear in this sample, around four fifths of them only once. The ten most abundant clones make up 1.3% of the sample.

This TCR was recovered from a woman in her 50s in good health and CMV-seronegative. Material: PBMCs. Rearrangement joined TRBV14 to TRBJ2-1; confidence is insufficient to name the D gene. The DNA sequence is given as TGTGCCAGCAGCCAAGTCTCCAATGAGCAGTTCTTC. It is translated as CASSQVSNEQFF.